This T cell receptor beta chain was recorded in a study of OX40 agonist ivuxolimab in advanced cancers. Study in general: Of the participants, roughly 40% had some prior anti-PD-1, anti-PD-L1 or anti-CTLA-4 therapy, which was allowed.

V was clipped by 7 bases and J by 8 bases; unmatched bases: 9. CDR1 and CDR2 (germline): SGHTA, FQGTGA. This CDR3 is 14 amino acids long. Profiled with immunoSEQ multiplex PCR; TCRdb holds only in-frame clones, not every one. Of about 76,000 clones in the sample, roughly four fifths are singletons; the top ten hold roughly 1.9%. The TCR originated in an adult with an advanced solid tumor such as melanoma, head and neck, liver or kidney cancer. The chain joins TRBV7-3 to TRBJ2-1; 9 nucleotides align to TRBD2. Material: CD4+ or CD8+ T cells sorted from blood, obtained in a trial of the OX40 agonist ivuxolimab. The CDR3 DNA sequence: TGTGCCAGCAAAAAGGAGCGGGGGGCCTATGAGCAGTTCTTC. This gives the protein CASKKERGAYEQFF. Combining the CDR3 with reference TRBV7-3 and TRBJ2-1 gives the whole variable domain GAGVSQTPSNKVTEKGKYVELRCDPISGHTALYWYRQSLGQGPEFLIYFQGTGAADDSGLPNDRFFAVRPEGSVSTLKIQRTERGDSAVYLCASKKERGAYEQFFGPGTRLTVL.